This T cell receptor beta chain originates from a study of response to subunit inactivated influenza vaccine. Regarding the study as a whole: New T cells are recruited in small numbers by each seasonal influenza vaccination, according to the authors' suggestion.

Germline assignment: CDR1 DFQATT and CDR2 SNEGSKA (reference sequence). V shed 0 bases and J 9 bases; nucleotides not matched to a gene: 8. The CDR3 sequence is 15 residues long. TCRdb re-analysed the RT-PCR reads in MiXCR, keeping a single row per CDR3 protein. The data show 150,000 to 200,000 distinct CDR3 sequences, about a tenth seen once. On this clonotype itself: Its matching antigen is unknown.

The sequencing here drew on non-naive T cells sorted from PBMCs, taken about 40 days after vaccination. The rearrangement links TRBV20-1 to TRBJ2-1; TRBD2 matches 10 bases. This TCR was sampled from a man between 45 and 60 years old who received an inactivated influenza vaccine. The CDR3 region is CSARDRLAGEGEQFF. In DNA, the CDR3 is TGCAGTGCTAGAGATCGTCTAGCGGGGGAGGGTGAGCAGTTCTTC.